The 6 T cell receptor beta chains reported below all come from one sample, sequenced in a study of cytomegalovirus exposure and HLA in healthy donors. TCRdb's copy holds only in-frame clones and misses some; the assay was immunoSEQ multiplex PCR. The sample lists tens of thousands of clones, more than 80% occurring once. The sample was PBMCs. Every receptor here comes from a man aged 18-30 years in good health and CMV-seronegative.

J is TRBJ2-3 and V is TRBV28; maybe TRBD2 (6 bases). The CDR3 spans 14 residues. The V gene's germline CDR1 is MDHEN and CDR2 SYDVKM. Deletions cut 3 bases from V and 1 base from J, with 8 bases between. CDR3: CASSLPSGTDTQYF. The DNA for the CDR3 is TGTGCCAGCAGTTTGCCTAGCGGCACAGATACGCAGTATTTT.

This clone showed up just a few times. The chain uses TRBV9 and TRBJ2-7; 7 nucleotides align to TRBD2. CDR1 is SGDLS, CDR2 YYNGEE, per germline. The CDR3 runs to 14 residues. The trim removed 1 base at V and 6 bases at J, leaving 7 bases unmatched. The CDR3, as DNA: TGTGCCAGCAGCGTAATGGGGGAGGGGAGCGAGCAGTACTTC. It specifies CASSVMGEGSEQYF. The entire variable domain, with the rest obtained from reference TRBV9 and TRBJ2-7, is as follows: DSGVTQTPKHLITATGQRVTLRCSPRSGDLSVYWYQQSLDQGLQFLIQYYNGEERAKGNILERFSAQQFPDLHSELNLSSLELGDSALYFCASSVMGEGSEQYFGPGTRLTVT.

The chain joins TRBV14 to TRBJ2-7; D may be TRBD2 (6 bases). This CDR3 region has 12 residues. Germline V CDR1 and CDR2: SGHDN, FVKESK. V was pared by 0 bases and J by 12 bases, with 12 bases between. CDR3 residues: CASSQDIAGRYF. In DNA, the CDR3 is TGTGCCAGCAGCCAAGATATTGCGGGGCGGTACTTC. Full variable domain (missing parts from reference TRBV14 and TRBJ2-7): EAGVTQFPSHSVIEKGQTVTLRCDPISGHDNLYWYRRVMGKEIKFLLHFVKESKQDESGMPNNRFLAERTGGTYSTLKVQPAELEDSGVYFCASSQDIAGRYFGPGTRLTVT.

The chain joins TRBV10-3 to TRBJ2-2, with 7 bases matching TRBD2. This CDR3 is built from 14 residues. Germline V gene data show CDR1 as ENHRY and CDR2 as SYGVKD. J was trimmed by 1 base and V by 8 bases; bases with no gene match: 4. CDR3: CAIAPSGNTGELFF. The CDR3 nucleotides read TGTGCCATCGCGCCTAGCGGGAACACCGGGGAGCTGTTTTTT.

The J gene is TRBJ2-1, the V gene TRBV2, with 15 bases lining up with TRBD2. With V trimmed by 6 bases and J by 9 bases, 12 bases remained unmatched. Germline V gene lookup returns CDR1 SNHLY and CDR2 FYNNEI. The CDR3 loop spans 17 amino acids. The chain's CDR3 is CASRTTGTSGRFSEQFF. CDR3 DNA sequence: TGTGCCAGCAGAACGACCGGGACTAGCGGGAGGTTTAGTGAGCAGTTCTTC. The full variable domain, in which reference TRBV2 and TRBJ2-1 provide the parts outside the CDR3, is EPEVTQTPSHQVTQMGQEVILRCVPISNHLYFYWYRQILGQKVEFLVSFYNNEISEKSEIFDDQFSVERPDGSNFTLKIRSTKLEDSAMYFCASRTTGTSGRFSEQFFGPGTRLTVL.

The chain uses TRBV19 and TRBJ2-7; D possibly corresponds to TRBD2 (6 bases). Trimming pared 9 bases from V and 6 bases from J, leaving 15 bases between. The germline V gene has CDR1 LNHDA and CDR2 SQIVND (reference sequence). The CDR3 totals 12 residues. The CDR3, as DNA: TGTGCCAGCGGGGGTCTTGGTCGCGAGCAGTACTTC. Its translation: CASGGLGREQYF. Using reference TRBV19 and TRBJ2-7 for the parts outside the CDR3, the full variable domain is DGGITQSPKYLFRKEGQNVTLSCEQNLNHDAMYWYRQDPGQGLRLIYYSQIVNDFQKGDIAEGYSVSREKKESFPLTVTSAQKNPTAFYLCASGGLGREQYFGPGTRLTVT.